This T cell receptor (beta chain) originates from a study of OX40 agonist ivuxolimab in advanced cancers. Only a few counts were recorded for this clone. Profiling relied on immunoSEQ multiplex PCR, and the TCRdb table lists in-frame clones only, not all of them. The sample holds around 69,000 clones, about 90% seen once. Per germline, CDR1 WNHNN and CDR2 SYGVQD (reference sequence). V lost 3 bases to trimming and J lost 5 bases; unmatched junction nucleotides: 8. This CDR3 contains 16 residues. The origin of this receptor is an adult with an advanced solid tumor such as melanoma, head and neck, liver or kidney cancer. The rearrangement uses TRBV10-1 and TRBJ1-1, with TRBD1 identical over 11 bases. The material sequenced was CD4+ or CD8+ T cells sorted from blood, taken in a trial of the OX40 agonist ivuxolimab. The DNA for the CDR3 is TGCGCCAGCAGTGAAGGGACAGGGGGAGTAGCAACTGAAGCTTTCTTT. Its protein is CASSEGTGGVATEAFF.